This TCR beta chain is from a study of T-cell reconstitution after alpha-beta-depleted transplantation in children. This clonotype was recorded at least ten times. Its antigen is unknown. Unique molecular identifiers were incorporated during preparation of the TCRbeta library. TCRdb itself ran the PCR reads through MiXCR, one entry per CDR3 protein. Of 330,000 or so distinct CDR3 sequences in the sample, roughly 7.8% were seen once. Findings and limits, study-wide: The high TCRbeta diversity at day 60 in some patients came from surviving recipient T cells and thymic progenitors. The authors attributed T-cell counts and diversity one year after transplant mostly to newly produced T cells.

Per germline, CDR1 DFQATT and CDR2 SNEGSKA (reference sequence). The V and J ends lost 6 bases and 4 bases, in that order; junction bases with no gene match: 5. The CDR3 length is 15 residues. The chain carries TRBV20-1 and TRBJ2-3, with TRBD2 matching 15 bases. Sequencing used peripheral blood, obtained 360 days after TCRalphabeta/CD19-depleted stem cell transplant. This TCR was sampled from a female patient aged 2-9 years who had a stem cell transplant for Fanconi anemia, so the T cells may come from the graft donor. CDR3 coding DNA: TGCAGTGCCAGGACTAGCGGGGGGGCCTCAGATACGCAGTATTTT. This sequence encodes CSARTSGGASDTQYF.